This TCR beta chain stems from a study of cytomegalovirus exposure and HLA in healthy donors. Study-level findings and limits: The authors assumed roughly uniform sequencing depth across donors for presence/absence analyses. Most TCR beta V segments were productive about 87% or about 30% of the time in an earlier analysis.

Primers included in the PCR were 60 Vbeta and 13 Jbeta primers. In the original analysis: Per a later analysis, the number of unique TCR beta chains was about 80 million, of which some 9.9 million were shared. Repertoires were generated with immunoSEQ multiplex PCR, while TCRdb's copy carries only in-frame clones and drops some. That table furnishes V, J and clone size, whereas the DNA furnished D and trimming. The repertoire has 140,000 or so clones, less than 9.5% of them found once; the top ten carry 1.5% to 2%. Comments on this clone: The antigen is undetermined.

The CDR3 is 15 amino acids. J was trimmed by 0 bases and V by 4 bases; bases with no gene match: 4. CDR1 is SGHNT and CDR2 is YYREEE in the germline V gene (reference sequence). The sequence was collected from a male donor in good health and CMV-seronegative. The chain combines TRBV5-4 with TRBJ2-7; 10 positions agree with TRBD1. Sequencing input: PBMCs. The CDR3 region has the DNA TGTGCCAGCAGCGGGGGACAGGGGATCTCCTACGAGCAGTACTTC. Amino acids: CASSGGQGISYEQYF.